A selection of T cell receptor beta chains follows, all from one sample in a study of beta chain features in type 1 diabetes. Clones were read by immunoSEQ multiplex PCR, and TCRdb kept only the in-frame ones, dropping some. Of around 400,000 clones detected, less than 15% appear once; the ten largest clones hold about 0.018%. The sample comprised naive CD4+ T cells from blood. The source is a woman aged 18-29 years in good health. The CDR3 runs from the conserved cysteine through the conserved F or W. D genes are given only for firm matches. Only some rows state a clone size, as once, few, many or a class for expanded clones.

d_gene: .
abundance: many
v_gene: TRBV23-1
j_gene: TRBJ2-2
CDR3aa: CASSQSFGRNTGELFF
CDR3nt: TGCGCCAGCAGTCAATCGTTCGGGAGGAACACCGGGGAGCTGTTTTTT

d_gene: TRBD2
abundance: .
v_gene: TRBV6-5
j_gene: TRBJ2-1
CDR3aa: CATSRGSGRAGAQFF
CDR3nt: TGTGCCACTTCCCGGGGAAGCGGGAGGGCCGGGGCCCAGTTCTTC

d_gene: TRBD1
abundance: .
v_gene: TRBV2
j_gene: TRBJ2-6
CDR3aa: CASFRDSSSGANVLTF
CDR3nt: TGTGCCAGCTTCCGGGACAGCAGCTCTGGGGCCAACGTCCTGACTTTC

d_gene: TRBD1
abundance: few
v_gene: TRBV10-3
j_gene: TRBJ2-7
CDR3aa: CAIRGQGQGFEQYF
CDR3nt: TGTGCCATCAGGGGGCAGGGACAGGGCTTCGAGCAGTACTTC

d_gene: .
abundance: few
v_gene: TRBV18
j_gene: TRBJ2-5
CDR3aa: CASSPRMGQDETQYF
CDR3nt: TGTGCCAGCTCACCACGGATGGGGCAGGATGAGACCCAGTACTTC

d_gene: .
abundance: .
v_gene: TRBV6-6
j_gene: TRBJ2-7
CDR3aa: CASSREYEQYF
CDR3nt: TGTGCCAGCAGTAGGGAGTACGAGCAGTACTTC

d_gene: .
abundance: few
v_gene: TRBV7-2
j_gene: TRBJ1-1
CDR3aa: CASSLTRAGNTEAFF
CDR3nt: TGTGCCAGCAGCTTAACGCGGGCAGGGAACACTGAAGCTTTCTTT

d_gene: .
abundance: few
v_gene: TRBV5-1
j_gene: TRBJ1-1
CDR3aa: CASSLTVNTEAFF
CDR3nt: TGCGCCAGCAGCTTGACGGTGAACACTGAAGCTTTCTTT

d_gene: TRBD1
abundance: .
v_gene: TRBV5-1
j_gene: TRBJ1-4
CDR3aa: CASRRQGERNEKLFF
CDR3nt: TGCGCCAGCAGGAGACAGGGGGAGAGAAATGAAAAACTGTTTTTT

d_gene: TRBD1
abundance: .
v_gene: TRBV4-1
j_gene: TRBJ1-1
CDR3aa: CASSRTGLNTEAFF
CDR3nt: TGCGCCAGCAGCCGGACAGGGCTGAACACTGAAGCTTTCTTT

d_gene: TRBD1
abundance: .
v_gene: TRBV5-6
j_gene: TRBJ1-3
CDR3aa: CASSRTTRGQGGNTIYF
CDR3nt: TGTGCCAGCAGCCGGACGACCAGGGGGCAAGGTGGAAACACCATATATTTT

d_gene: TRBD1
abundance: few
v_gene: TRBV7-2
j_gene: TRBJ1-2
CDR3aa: CASSLEMPGTGANRKGYTF
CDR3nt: TGTGCCAGCAGCTTAGAGATGCCGGGGACAGGGGCTAATAGGAAGGGCTACACCTTC

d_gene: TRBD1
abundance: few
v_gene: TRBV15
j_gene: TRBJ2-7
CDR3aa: CATSRDRVYEQYF
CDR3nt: TGTGCCACCAGCAGGGACAGGGTTTACGAGCAGTACTTC

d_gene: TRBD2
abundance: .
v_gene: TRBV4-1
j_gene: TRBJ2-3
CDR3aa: CASSHPFSGTSLYPDTQYF
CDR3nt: TGCGCCAGCAGCCATCCCTTCTCCGGGACTAGCCTTTACCCCGATACGCAGTATTTT

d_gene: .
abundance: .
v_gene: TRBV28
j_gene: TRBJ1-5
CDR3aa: CASRPSILNFNQPQHF
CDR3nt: TGTGCCAGCAGGCCATCGATACTAAATTTTAATCAGCCCCAGCATTTT

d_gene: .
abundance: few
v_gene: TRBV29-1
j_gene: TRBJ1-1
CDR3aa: CSVTEHGAEAFF
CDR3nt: TGCAGCGTTACGGAGCACGGCGCTGAAGCTTTCTTT